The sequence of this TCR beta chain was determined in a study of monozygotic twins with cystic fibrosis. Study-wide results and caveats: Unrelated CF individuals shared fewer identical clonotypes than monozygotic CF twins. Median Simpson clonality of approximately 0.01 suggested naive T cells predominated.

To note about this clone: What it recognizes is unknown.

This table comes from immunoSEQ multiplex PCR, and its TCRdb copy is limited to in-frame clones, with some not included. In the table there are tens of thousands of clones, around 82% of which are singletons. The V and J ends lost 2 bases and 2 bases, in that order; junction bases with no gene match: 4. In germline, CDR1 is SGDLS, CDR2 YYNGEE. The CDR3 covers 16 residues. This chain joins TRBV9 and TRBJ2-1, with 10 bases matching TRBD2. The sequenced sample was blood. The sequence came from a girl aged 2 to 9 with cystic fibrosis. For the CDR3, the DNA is TGTGCCAGCAGCGTGAGGCTAGCGGGGGCCTACAATGAGCAGTTCTTC. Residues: CASSVRLAGAYNEQFF.